These 28 T cell receptor beta chains share one sample of origin, sequenced in a study of blood T cell repertoires in COVID-19. Clones were read by immunoSEQ multiplex PCR, and TCRdb kept only the in-frame ones, dropping some. The repertoire holds 50,000 to 60,000 clones, with roughly 91% as singletons. Sequencing input: peripheral blood. These receptors came from a man older than 75 with active or convalescent COVID-19.

This clone has a single count. The V and J genes are TRBV18 and TRBJ1-1, with 7 bases identical to TRBD1. From germline, CDR1 is KGHSH and CDR2 LQKENI. V lost 3 bases and J lost 0; bases outside the gene matches: 1. The CDR3 has 14 residues. DNA for the CDR3: TGTGCCAGCTCACCGGGACAGATGAACACTGAAGCTTTCTTT. Translation: CASSPGQMNTEAFF.

The J gene is TRBJ2-5, the V gene TRBV25-1; 7 bases line up with TRBD1. Germline CDR1 reads MGHDK; CDR2 reads SYGVNS. V was clipped by 2 bases and J by 5 bases; unmatched bases: 5. The CDR3 covers 14 residues. CDR3 protein: CASSEPTGTETQYF. CDR3 sequence (DNA): TGTGCCAGCAGTGAACCGACAGGGACCGAGACCCAGTACTTC.

The gene calls are TRBV5-1 and TRBJ2-5, with 10 nucleotides matching TRBD2. Trimming cost V 1 base and J 2 bases; bases outside gene matches: 2. CDR3 length: 15 residues. Germline-derived CDR1 and CDR2 are SGHRS and YFSETQ. In DNA, the CDR3 is TGCGCCAGCAGCTTGCAGCGGGGGGGTCAAGAGACCCAGTACTTC. This translates into CASSLQRGGQETQYF.

The chain carries TRBV5-6 and TRBJ2-1, with D maybe TRBD1 (5 bases). The length of the CDR3 is 14 residues. CDR1 SGHDT and CDR2 YYEEEE come from the germline V gene. V lost 9 bases to trimming and J lost 0 bases, with 13 bases between them. CDR3 coding DNA: TGTGCCACCACAGGTTCTTACTCCTACAATGAGCAGTTCTTC. This encodes CATTGSYSYNEQFF.

The V gene is TRBV28, the J gene TRBJ2-3, with TRBD2 identical over 7 bases. V lost 6 bases, J lost 4 bases, and 16 bases stayed unmatched. CDR1 is MDHEN, CDR2 SYDVKM, per germline. The CDR3 runs to 17 residues. DNA of the CDR3: TGTGCCAGCAGACGTACCCAAGAGCGGGGCCACTCAGATACGCAGTATTTT. Translating it yields CASRRTQERGHSDTQYF.

The chain recombines TRBV15 with TRBJ1-5; D may be TRBD1 (5 bases). The V gene's germline CDR1 is LNHNV and CDR2 YYDKDF (reference sequence). Trimming removed 5 bases at V and 5 bases at J, with 13 bases between. This CDR3 is 14 amino acids long. The CDR3 nucleotides read TGTGCCACCAGCCGCAGACAGCTAGATCAGCCCCAGCATTTT. It specifies CATSRRQLDQPQHF. Filled out from reference TRBV15 and TRBJ1-5, the complete variable domain reads DAMVIQNPRYQVTQFGKPVTLSCSQTLNHNVMYWYQQKSSQAPKLLFHYYDKDFNNEADTPDNFQSRRPNTSFCFLDIRSPGLGDTAMYLCATSRRQLDQPQHFGDGTRLSIL.

Only one count was recorded for this clone. This chain links TRBV29-1 with TRBJ2-5; 8 nucleotides line up with TRBD2. The V gene end was trimmed by 5 bases and the J gene end by 5 bases; junction bases not matched to a gene: 7. The CDR3 has 13 residues. CDR1 is SQVTM and CDR2 is ANQGSEA in the germline V gene. CDR3 sequence: CSVWGTSWETQYF. The CDR3 bases are TGCAGCGTTTGGGGGACTAGTTGGGAGACCCAGTACTTC. Combining the CDR3 with reference TRBV29-1 and TRBJ2-5 gives the whole variable domain SAVISQKPSRDICQRGTSLTIQCQVDSQVTMMFWYRQQPGQSLTLIATANQGSEATYESGFVIDKFPISRPNLTFSTLTVSNMSPEDSSIYLCSVWGTSWETQYFGPGTRLLVL.

The chain combines TRBV28 with TRBJ2-1; the D is unclear. V was clipped by 5 bases and J by 8 bases, with 13 bases between them. Germline-derived CDR1 and CDR2 are MDHEN and SYDVKM. The CDR3 is 13 residues long. The CDR3 sequence: CASSTPRSDEQFF. CDR3 bases: TGTGCCAGCAGTACCCCTCGATCGGATGAGCAGTTCTTC.

CDR3 coding DNA: TGTGCCTTAACCGACAGGGATAACTATGGCTACACCTTC. Translation: CALTDRDNYGYTF. This sequence joins TRBV7-9 and TRBJ1-2, with 7 bases fitting TRBD1. CDR1 and CDR2 from the germline V gene are SEHNR and FQNEAQ (reference sequence). This CDR3 spans 13 amino acids. The ends lost 11 bases at V and 1 base at J; junction bases unmatched: 7. Variable domain in full (rest from reference TRBV7-9 and TRBJ1-2): DTGVSQNPRHKITKRGQNVTFRCDPISEHNRLYWYRQTLGQGPEFLTYFQNEAQLEKSRLLSDRFSAERPKGSFSTLEIQRTEQGDSAMYLCALTDRDNYGYTFGSGTRLTVV.

This clone has a handful of counts. The rearrangement links TRBV28 to TRBJ1-6; D is perhaps TRBD1 (5 bases). Germline V gene lookup returns CDR1 MDHEN and CDR2 SYDVKM. V gave up 4 bases and J gave up 2 bases, with 12 bases separating them. This CDR3 comprises 16 residues. In nucleotides, the CDR3 is TGTGCCAGCAGTTCACGGGGGGACCCCTATAATTCACCCCTCCACTTT. Its translation is CASSSRGDPYNSPLHF.

With regard to this clone: Other DNA sequences within the sample encode an identical CDR3. The V and J genes are TRBV19 and TRBJ2-2; TRBD1 is a possible D gene (5 bases). Germline V lookup: CDR1 LNHDA, CDR2 SQIVND (reference sequence). V lost 3 bases, J lost 3 bases, and 11 bases lay in between. The CDR3 covers 15 residues. As DNA, the CDR3 is TGTGCCAGTAGTATCCAGGGCAGGGACACCGGGGAGCTGTTTTTT. This gives the protein CASSIQGRDTGELFF.

This chain uses TRBV7-6 with TRBJ2-7; 9 nucleotides agree with TRBD2. There are 16 residues in the CDR3. Germline CDR1 reads SGHVS; CDR2 reads FNYEAQ. Trimming at V came to 4 bases and at J to 2 bases, leaving 9 bases not matched to a gene. The CDR3 here is CASSSERSGSPYEQYF. Written as DNA, the CDR3 is TGTGCCAGCAGCTCAGAACGTAGCGGGAGTCCCTACGAGCAGTACTTC.

The chain employs TRBV7-2 and TRBJ2-2; 8 bases fit TRBD2. This CDR3 comprises 16 residues. Trimming took 5 bases from V and 5 from J; bases not matched to a gene: 10. Germline V gives CDR1 SGHTA, CDR2 FQGNSA. The CDR3 protein is CASSPRVSGVTGELFF. The CDR3 bases are TGTGCCAGCAGCCCCCGGGTTAGCGGGGTGACCGGGGAGCTGTTTTTT.

This clone was detected only once. V usage is TRBV2 and J usage is TRBJ1-1; possibly TRBD1 for D (6 bases). Trimming took off 4 bases at V and 7 bases at J, with 13 bases between the two ends. CDR1 is SNHLY, CDR2 FYNNEI, per germline. The CDR3 consists of 13 residues. CDR3 residues: CASSGGQAVEAFF. CDR3 nucleotides: TGTGCCAGCAGTGGGGGGCAGGCGGTTGAAGCTTTCTTT. Combining the CDR3 with reference TRBV2 and TRBJ1-1 gives the whole variable domain EPEVTQTPSHQVTQMGQEVILRCVPISNHLYFYWYRQILGQKVEFLVSFYNNEISEKSEIFDDQFSVERPDGSNFTLKIRSTKLEDSAMYFCASSGGQAVEAFFGQGTRLTVV.

This sequence joins TRBV4-3 and TRBJ1-2, with 7 bases that match TRBD1. The CDR3 loop spans 15 amino acids. The J segment lost 5 bases and the V segment lost 3 bases, leaving 9 bases of the junction unmatched. Germline values: CDR1 LGHNA, CDR2 YSLEER. The CDR3 nucleotides are TGCGCCAGCAGCCACCAACAGGGACAGAGTTATGGCTACACCTTC. Translated, it gives CASSHQQGQSYGYTF.

The gene calls are TRBV21-1 and TRBJ1-3; TRBD1, as called in the table, went unchecked against the DNA. TRBV21-1 counts as a pseudogene. The length of the CDR3 is 16 residues. The CDR3 sequence is CASSPLDRGHENTIYF. As DNA, the CDR3 is TGTGCCAGCAGCCCATTGGACAGGGGGCATGAAAACACCATATATTTT.

This chain uses TRBV5-4 with TRBJ2-1; 8 nucleotides line up with TRBD2. Looked up from germline, CDR1 is SGHNT and CDR2 is YYREEE (reference sequence). CDR3 size: 15 residues. V shed 3 bases and J 7 bases; nucleotides not matched to a gene: 9. CDR3 in amino acids: CASSYPGLGKNEQFF. In DNA form, the CDR3 reads TGTGCCAGCAGCTACCCGGGACTAGGGAAAAATGAGCAGTTCTTC. The full variable domain, completed using reference TRBV5-4 and TRBJ2-1, is ETGVTQSPTHLIKTRGQQVTLRCSSQSGHNTVSWYQQALGQGPQFIFQYYREEENGRGNFPPRFSGLQFPNYSSELNVNALELDDSALYLCASSYPGLGKNEQFFGPGTRLTVL.

The genes are TRBV4-1 and TRBJ2-7; 10 bases are shared with TRBD2. V lost 0 bases, J lost 0 bases, and 5 bases stayed unmatched. This CDR3 spans 17 amino acids. The germline V gene encodes CDR1 MGHRA and CDR2 YSYEKL. The CDR3 DNA reads TGCGCCAGCAGCCAAGAACCTAGCGGGAGCAGCTCCTACGAGCAGTACTTC. It encodes CASSQEPSGSSSYEQYF.

The chain is built from TRBV27 and TRBJ2-3, with TRBD2 matching over 7 bases. Trimming cost V 3 bases and J 2 bases; bases outside gene matches: 5. This CDR3 is built from 15 residues. CDR1 and CDR2 (germline): MNHEY, SMNVEV (reference sequence). CDR3 protein: CASSFLGGDTDTQYF. CDR3 coding DNA: TGTGCCAGCAGTTTTCTGGGGGGGGACACAGATACGCAGTATTTT.

CDR3 sequence (DNA): TGTTCCTCGGGACAGGAGAGCAATCAGCCCCAGCATTTT. This gives the protein CSSGQESNQPQHF. V gene TRBV19 combines with J gene TRBJ1-5, with 8 bases lining up with TRBD1. The length of the CDR3 is 13 residues. Germline CDR1 and CDR2: LNHDA and SQIVND (reference sequence).

This clone has only one observation. The V gene is TRBV7-2, the J gene TRBJ1-3; 8 positions agree with TRBD1. From germline, CDR1 is SGHTA and CDR2 FQGNSA. The CDR3 length is 14 residues. J lost 8 bases, V lost 5 bases, and 8 bases had no gene match. For the CDR3, the DNA is TGTGCCAGCAGCCCGGACAGGGCGTCGGACACCATATATTTT. It codes for CASSPDRASDTIYF.

This rearrangement joins TRBV11-2 to TRBJ1-6, with 7 nucleotides matching TRBD1. Trimming cost V 2 bases and J 7 bases; bases outside gene matches: 5. CDR3 size: 15 residues. The germline V gene encodes CDR1 SGHAT and CDR2 FQNNGV. The CDR3 DNA follows: TGTGCCAGCAGCTTACGGCCAGGGGGGAATTCACCCCTCCACTTT. Its translation: CASSLRPGGNSPLHF.

The chain combines TRBV6-2 or TRBV6-3 with TRBJ2-6; weak D call: TRBD1 (6 bases). V lost 5 bases and J 4 bases, leaving 12 bases between the germline ends. The CDR3 runs 15 residues. The germline V gene encodes CDR1 MNHEY and CDR2 SVGEGT. The DNA of the CDR3 is TGTGCCAGCAGTGCCGGGACAAGAGGGGCCAACGTCCTGACTTTC. Translation gives CASSAGTRGANVLTF.

This clone has a single count. Written as DNA, the CDR3 is TGTGCCAGCAGCCCCACGCCTAGCGGGAAGCCTCGGGATACGCAGTATTTT. This encodes CASSPTPSGKPRDTQYF. The V and J genes are TRBV7-9 and TRBJ2-3, with 9 nucleotides matching TRBD2. The CDR3 is 17 residues long. The junction had 15 bases not matched to a gene; V was cut back by 5 bases and J by 6 bases. Germline CDR1 reads SEHNR; CDR2 reads FQNEAQ (reference sequence). The full variable domain, completed using reference TRBV7-9 and TRBJ2-3, is DTGVSQNPRHKITKRGQNVTFRCDPISEHNRLYWYRQTLGQGPEFLTYFQNEAQLEKSRLLSDRFSAERPKGSFSTLEIQRTEQGDSAMYLCASSPTPSGKPRDTQYFGPGTRLTVL.

The sample holds one count of this clone. This rearrangement joins TRBV19 to TRBJ1-1, with TRBD1 identical over 8 bases. The V and J ends lost 4 bases and 4 bases, in that order; junction bases with no gene match: 5. CDR1 and CDR2 (germline): LNHDA, SQIVND (reference sequence). The CDR3 extends over 14 amino acids. The CDR3 loop reads CASSRDRGFTEAFF. DNA for the CDR3: TGTGCCAGTAGTAGAGACAGGGGCTTCACTGAAGCTTTCTTT.

V gene TRBV7-8 combines with J gene TRBJ2-7, with D perhaps matching TRBD1 (5 bases). V lost 5 bases, J lost 3 bases, and 11 bases lay in between. The germline V gene has CDR1 SGHVS and CDR2 FQNEAQ. The CDR3 contains 13 residues. The CDR3 DNA follows: TGTGCCAGCAGCCCCGACAGAAACTACGAGCAGTACTTC. As protein: CASSPDRNYEQYF.

For this clone: The same CDR3 also results from other DNA sequences found in this sample. The chain couples TRBV12-3 or TRBV12-4 to TRBJ1-1; D uncertain. The V and J ends lost 3 bases and 3 bases respectively, with 8 bases between them. CDR3 length equals 13 residues. Here the CDR3 reads CASSFRRDTEAFF. The CDR3 coding sequence is TGTGCCAGCAGTTTTCGGAGGGACACTGAAGCTTTCTTT.

The CDR3: CASSRGGTGELFF. In DNA, the CDR3 is TGCGCCAGCAGCAGAGGGGGAACCGGGGAGCTGTTTTTT. The chain joins TRBV5-1 to TRBJ2-2; maybe TRBD1 (6 bases). CDR1 and CDR2 from the germline V gene are SGHRS and YFSETQ. V was pared by 4 bases and J by 5 bases, with 9 bases between. The length of the CDR3 is 13 residues.